This T cell receptor beta chain appears in the sequencing data of a study of radiotherapy plus CTLA-4 blockade in lung cancer. Study in general: Objective responses were documented in roughly 20% of patients, with disease control in approximately 31%. Regarding the study as a whole: According to reports, early shifts in blood T cell clones, alongside interferon-beta, forecast response most accurately. Radiotherapy was combined with ipilimumab, and tumor-derived TCR clones then expanded in blood.

CDR1 and CDR2 from the germline V gene are MNHEY and SVGAGI. The CDR3 has 13 amino acids. The germline V and J ends were trimmed by 4 bases and 1 base, with 4 bases remaining between them. This clone was detected once. Its antigen is not identified. Method: immunoSEQ multiplex PCR; TCRdb's copy keeps in-frame clones and lacks some. The sample has 30,000 or so clones; around 73% are singletons. The rearrangement uses TRBV6-5 and TRBJ2-2; no clear D gene. The sequences come from peripheral blood, collected from a patient treated with radiotherapy plus ipilimumab. This receptor was obtained from a human donor with non-small cell lung cancer who had stable disease on radiotherapy plus ipilimumab. CDR3 sequence (DNA): TGTGCCAGCAGTTCCGGGAACACCGGGGAGCTGTTTTTT. It codes for CASSSGNTGELFF.